These 2 T cell receptor beta chains were all obtained from the same sample, sequenced in a study of blood T cell repertoires in COVID-19. TCRdb's table, derived via immunoSEQ multiplex PCR, lists solely in-frame clones and lacks some. This sample has about 240,000 clones, with roughly 87% found just once. The material sequenced was peripheral blood. All receptors come from a man in his 60s who had recovered from COVID-19.

V and J are TRBV7-2 and TRBJ2-5, with 8 bases aligning to TRBD2. Losses at the gene ends were 5 bases for V and 4 bases for J; bases not matched to a gene: 9. CDR1 and CDR2 (germline): SGHTA, FQGNSA. There are 15 residues in the CDR3. The CDR3 bases are TGTGCCAGCAGCAACGGGGGGGCCCCCGCAGAGACCCAGTACTTC. It is translated as CASSNGGAPAETQYF.

V is TRBV5-1 and J is TRBJ2-1, with 12 bases identical to TRBD1. The CDR3 is made up of 16 amino acids. V gave up 3 bases and J gave up 3 bases; unmatched junction bases: 4. Germline V lookup: CDR1 SGHRS, CDR2 YFSETQ. CDR3 in amino acids: CASSWDRGQVYNEQFF. CDR3 sequence (DNA): TGCGCCAGCAGCTGGGACAGGGGGCAGGTCTACAATGAGCAGTTCTTC. The variable domain in full, completed from reference TRBV5-1 and TRBJ2-1, reads KAGVTQTPRYLIKTRGQQVTLSCSPISGHRSVSWYQQTPGQGLQFLFEYFSETQRNKGNFPGRFSGRQFSNSRSEMNVSTLELGDSALYLCASSWDRGQVYNEQFFGPGTRLTVL.